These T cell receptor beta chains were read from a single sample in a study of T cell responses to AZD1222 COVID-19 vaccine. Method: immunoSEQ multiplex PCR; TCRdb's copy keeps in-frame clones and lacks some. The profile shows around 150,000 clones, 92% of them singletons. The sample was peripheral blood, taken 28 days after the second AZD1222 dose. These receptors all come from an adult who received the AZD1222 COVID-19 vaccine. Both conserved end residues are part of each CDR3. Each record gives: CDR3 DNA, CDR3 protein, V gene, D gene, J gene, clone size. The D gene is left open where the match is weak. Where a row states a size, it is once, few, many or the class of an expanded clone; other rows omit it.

DNA: TGTGCCAGCAGCGACCGGGGTAGCGGGGAGCAGTTCTTC
CDR3: CASSDRGSGEQFF
V: TRBV7-2
D: TRBD2
J: TRBJ2-1
size: NA

DNA: TGCGCCAGCAGCCAAGGGCTCACCACAGATACGCAGTATTTT
CDR3: CASSQGLTTDTQYF
V: TRBV4-1
D: NA
J: TRBJ2-3
size: NA

DNA: TGCGCCAGCAGCCAAGAGGTTGGGACAGGGGGCTACGAGCAGTACTTC
CDR3: CASSQEVGTGGYEQYF
V: TRBV4-1
D: TRBD1
J: TRBJ2-7
size: NA

DNA: TGTGCCAGCAGTTTCGGGAACGAAAAACTGTTTTTT
CDR3: CASSFGNEKLFF
V: TRBV12-3/TRBV12-4
D: NA
J: TRBJ1-4
size: few

DNA: TGCGCCAGCAGCTTGGCCGGGGATAAAAACATTCAGTACTTC
CDR3: CASSLAGDKNIQYF
V: TRBV5-1
D: NA
J: TRBJ2-4
size: NA

DNA: TGTGCCAGCAGCTTATTGGCCGTTAATGAAAAACTGTTTTTT
CDR3: CASSLLAVNEKLFF
V: TRBV7-9
D: NA
J: TRBJ1-4
size: NA

DNA: TGCAGTGCTAGTGAGGTGGTTGGGAGAGAGACCCAGTACTTC
CDR3: CSASEVVGRETQYF
V: TRBV20-1
D: NA
J: TRBJ2-5
size: NA

DNA: TGTGCCAGCTCTTCGGGGGAAAACACCATATATTTT
CDR3: CASSSGENTIYF
V: TRBV18
D: NA
J: TRBJ1-3
size: NA

DNA: TGTGCCAGCAGTGATCGGCAGGGGCCCTACGATGGCTACACCTTC
CDR3: CASSDRQGPYDGYTF
V: TRBV6-1
D: NA
J: TRBJ1-2
size: NA

DNA: TGTGCCAGCAGCCCTGGGACTAGCGGCACAGATACGCAGTATTTT
CDR3: CASSPGTSGTDTQYF
V: TRBV7-3
D: TRBD2
J: TRBJ2-3
size: NA

DNA: TGTGCCAGCAGCCAACTGATCTCTGGGGCCAACGTCCTGACTTTC
CDR3: CASSQLISGANVLTF
V: TRBV14
D: NA
J: TRBJ2-6
size: NA

DNA: TGTGCCAGCAGTGACTCAAGGAACACTGAAGCTTTCTTT
CDR3: CASSDSRNTEAFF
V: TRBV6-4
D: NA
J: TRBJ1-1
size: once

DNA: TGTGCCAGCAGTTACGGGACCGAGGCTATTAAAGCTTTCTTT
CDR3: CASSYGTEAIKAFF
V: TRBV6-6
D: NA
J: TRBJ1-1
size: NA

DNA: TGCGCCAGCAGCTTGGGCTTGCTAACTACAGATACGCAGTATTTT
CDR3: CASSLGLLTTDTQYF
V: TRBV5-1
D: NA
J: TRBJ2-3
size: few

DNA: TGTGCCAGCAGTTACCCGGGGGGAACTAACTATGGCTACACCTTC
CDR3: CASSYPGGTNYGYTF
V: TRBV6-2/TRBV6-3
D: NA
J: TRBJ1-2
size: NA

DNA: TGTGCCAGCAGCCAAGACTACAGCTCCTACGAGCAGTACTTC
CDR3: CASSQDYSSYEQYF
V: TRBV4-2
D: NA
J: TRBJ2-7
size: NA

DNA: TGCGCCAGCAGCAGCTCCGGGACAGGGGTAGATGGCTACACCTTC
CDR3: CASSSSGTGVDGYTF
V: TRBV5-1
D: TRBD1
J: TRBJ1-2
size: NA

DNA: TGTGCCAGCAGCTTCGCCCCCGCAGAAAACGGTGAAAAACTGTTTTTT
CDR3: CASSFAPAENGEKLFF
V: TRBV7-2
D: NA
J: TRBJ1-4
size: NA

DNA: TGTGCCAGCAGACAGAGGACAGGGGTGCGTACTGAAGCTTTCTTT
CDR3: CASRQRTGVRTEAFF
V: TRBV3-1/TRBV3-2
D: TRBD1
J: TRBJ1-1
size: NA

DNA: TGTGCCAGTAGCTCAGGGGGACAGGGTCGCTCCTACAATGAGCAGTTCTTC
CDR3: CASSSGGQGRSYNEQFF
V: TRBV19
D: TRBD1
J: TRBJ2-1
size: NA

DNA: TGCGCCAGCAGCTTGGGACAGGGAGGGAAGACTGAAGCTTTCTTT
CDR3: CASSLGQGGKTEAFF
V: TRBV5-1
D: TRBD1
J: TRBJ1-1
size: NA

DNA: TGTGCCAGCAGCTTTTTGGGAACAGAGCCCTACGAGCAGTACTTC
CDR3: CASSFLGTEPYEQYF
V: TRBV7-9
D: NA
J: TRBJ2-7
size: once

DNA: TGTGCCAGCAGCATGACTAGCGGGGCGCGCCGAGAGACCCAGTACTTC
CDR3: CASSMTSGARRETQYF
V: TRBV11-2
D: TRBD2
J: TRBJ2-5
size: once

DNA: TGTGCCAGCAGTGAGGGACCCGGCTCCGGAAACACCATATATTTT
CDR3: CASSEGPGSGNTIYF
V: TRBV6-1
D: NA
J: TRBJ1-3
size: NA

DNA: TGTGCCAGCAGTGAAGTGTATTACAGGGCGAATGGCTACACCTTC
CDR3: CASSEVYYRANGYTF
V: TRBV6-1
D: NA
J: TRBJ1-2
size: NA

DNA: TGTGCCAGCAGTTCCCAAGAGACCCAGTACTTC
CDR3: CASSSQETQYF
V: TRBV12-3/TRBV12-4
D: NA
J: TRBJ2-5
size: NA

DNA: TGTGCCAGCATACCGAGCGGGAGCTCCTACAATGAGCAGTTCTTC
CDR3: CASIPSGSSYNEQFF
V: TRBV7-9
D: TRBD2
J: TRBJ2-1
size: NA

DNA: TGTGCCAGCAGCTCGAGTGGGGGTGGCTACGAGCAGTACTTC
CDR3: CASSSSGGGYEQYF
V: TRBV5-6
D: NA
J: TRBJ2-7
size: NA